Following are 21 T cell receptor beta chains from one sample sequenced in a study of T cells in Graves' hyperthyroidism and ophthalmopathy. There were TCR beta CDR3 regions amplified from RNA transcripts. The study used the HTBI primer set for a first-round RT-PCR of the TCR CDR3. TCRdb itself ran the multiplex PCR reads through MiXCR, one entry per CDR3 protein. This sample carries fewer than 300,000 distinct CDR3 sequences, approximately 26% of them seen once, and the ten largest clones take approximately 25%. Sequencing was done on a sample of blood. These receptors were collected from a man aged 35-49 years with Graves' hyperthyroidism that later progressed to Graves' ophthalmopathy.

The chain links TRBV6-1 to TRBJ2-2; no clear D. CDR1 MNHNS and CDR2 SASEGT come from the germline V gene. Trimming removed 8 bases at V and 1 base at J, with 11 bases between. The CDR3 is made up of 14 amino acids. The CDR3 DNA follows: TGTGCCAGCGATAACCTGGAGAACACCGGGGAGCTGTTTTTT. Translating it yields CASDNLENTGELFF.

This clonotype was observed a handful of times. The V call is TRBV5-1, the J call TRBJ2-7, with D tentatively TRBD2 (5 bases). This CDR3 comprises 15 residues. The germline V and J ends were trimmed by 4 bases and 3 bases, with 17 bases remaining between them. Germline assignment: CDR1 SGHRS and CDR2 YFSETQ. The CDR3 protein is CASSKDRVGDYEQYF. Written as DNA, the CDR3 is TGCGCCAGCAGCAAAGACCGAGTGGGAGACTACGAGCAGTACTTC.

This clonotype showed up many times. The DNA of the CDR3 is TGCGCCAGCAGCTTGGGACAGTTTAGCACTGAAGCTTTCTTT. Encoded protein: CASSLGQFSTEAFF. The chain carries TRBV5-1 and TRBJ1-1; D perhaps matches TRBD1 (5 bases). In germline, CDR1 is SGHRS, CDR2 YFSETQ. The CDR3 sequence is 14 residues long. The germline V and J ends were trimmed by 0 bases and 4 bases, with 10 bases remaining between them.

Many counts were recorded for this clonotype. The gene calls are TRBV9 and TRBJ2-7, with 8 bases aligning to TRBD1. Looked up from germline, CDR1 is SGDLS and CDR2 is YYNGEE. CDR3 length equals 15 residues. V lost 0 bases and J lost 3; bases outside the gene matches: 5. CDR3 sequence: CASSVGQGALYEQYF. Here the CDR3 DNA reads TGTGCCAGCAGCGTAGGGCAGGGGGCTCTCTACGAGCAGTACTTC.

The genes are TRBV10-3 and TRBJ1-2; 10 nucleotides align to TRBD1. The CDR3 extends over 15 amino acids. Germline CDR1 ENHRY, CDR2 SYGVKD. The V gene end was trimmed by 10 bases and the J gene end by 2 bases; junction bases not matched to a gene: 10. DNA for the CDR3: TGTGCCACACGGCCCGGGACAGGGGTCAACTATGGCTACACCTTC. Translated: CATRPGTGVNYGYTF.

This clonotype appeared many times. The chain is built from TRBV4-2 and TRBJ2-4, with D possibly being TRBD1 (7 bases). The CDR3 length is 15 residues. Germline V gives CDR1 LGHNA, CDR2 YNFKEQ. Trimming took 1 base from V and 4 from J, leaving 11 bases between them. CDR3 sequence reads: CASSQGAGGKNIQYF. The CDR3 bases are TGTGCCAGCAGCCAAGGGGCAGGGGGGAAAAACATTCAGTACTTC.

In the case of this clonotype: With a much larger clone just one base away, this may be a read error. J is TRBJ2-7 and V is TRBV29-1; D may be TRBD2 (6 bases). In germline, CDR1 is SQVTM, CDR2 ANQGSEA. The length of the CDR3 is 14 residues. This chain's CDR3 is CSAVDRGSSYEQCF. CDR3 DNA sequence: TGCAGCGCAGTAGACCGGGGGAGCTCCTACGAGCAGTGCTTC.

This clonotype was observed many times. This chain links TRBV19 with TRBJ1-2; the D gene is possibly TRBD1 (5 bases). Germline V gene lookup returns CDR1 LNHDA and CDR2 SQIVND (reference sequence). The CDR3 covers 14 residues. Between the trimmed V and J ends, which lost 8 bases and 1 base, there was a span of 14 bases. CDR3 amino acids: CASSLGGDNYGYTF. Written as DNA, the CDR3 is TGTGCCAGTTCTCTCGGGGGAGATAACTATGGCTACACCTTC. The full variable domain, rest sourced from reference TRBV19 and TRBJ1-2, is DGGITQSPKYLFRKEGQNVTLSCEQNLNHDAMYWYRQDPGQGLRLIYYSQIVNDFQKGDIAEGYSVSREKKESFPLTVTSAQKNPTAFYLCASSLGGDNYGYTFGSGTRLTVV.

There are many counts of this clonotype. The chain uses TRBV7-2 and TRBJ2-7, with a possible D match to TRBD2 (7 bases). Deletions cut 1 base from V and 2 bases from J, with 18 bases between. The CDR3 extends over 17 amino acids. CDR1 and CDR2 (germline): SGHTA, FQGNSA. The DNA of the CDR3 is TGTGCCAGCAGCTTAGTAGGGACAAGAGGGACTACCTACGAGCAGTACTTC. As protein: CASSLVGTRGTTYEQYF.

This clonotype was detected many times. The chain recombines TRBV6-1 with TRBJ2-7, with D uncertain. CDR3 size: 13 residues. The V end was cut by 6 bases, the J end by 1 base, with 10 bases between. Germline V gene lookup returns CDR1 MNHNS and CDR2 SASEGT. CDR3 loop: CASSSYGSYEQYF. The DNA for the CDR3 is TGTGCCAGCAGCTCCTACGGGTCCTACGAGCAGTACTTC.

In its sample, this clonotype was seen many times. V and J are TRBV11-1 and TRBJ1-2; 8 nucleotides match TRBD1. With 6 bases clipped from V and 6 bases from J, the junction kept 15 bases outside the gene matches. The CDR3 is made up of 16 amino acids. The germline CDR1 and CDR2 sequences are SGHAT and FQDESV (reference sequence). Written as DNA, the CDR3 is TGTGCCAGCAGATCCTCAGGCACAGGGGGAAGGGATGGCTACACCTTC. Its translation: CASRSSGTGGRDGYTF.

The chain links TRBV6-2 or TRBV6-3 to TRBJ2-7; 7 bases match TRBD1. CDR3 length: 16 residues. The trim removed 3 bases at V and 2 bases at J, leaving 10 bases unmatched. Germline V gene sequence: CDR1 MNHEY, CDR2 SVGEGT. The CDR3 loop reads CASSYRTDRTAYEQYF. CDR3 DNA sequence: TGTGCCAGCAGTTATCGAACGGACAGGACGGCCTACGAGCAGTACTTC.

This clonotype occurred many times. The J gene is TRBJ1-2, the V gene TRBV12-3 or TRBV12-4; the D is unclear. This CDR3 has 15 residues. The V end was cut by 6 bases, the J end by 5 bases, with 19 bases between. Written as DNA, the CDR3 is TGTGCCAGCAGCCACGCTGGGTTTTTGGGATATGGCTACACCTTC. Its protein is CASSHAGFLGYGYTF.

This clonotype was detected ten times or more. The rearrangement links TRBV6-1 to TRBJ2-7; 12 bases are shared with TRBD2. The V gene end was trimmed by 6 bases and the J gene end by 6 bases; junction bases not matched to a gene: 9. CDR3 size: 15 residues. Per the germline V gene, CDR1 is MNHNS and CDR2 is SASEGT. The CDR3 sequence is CASRARTSGTIEQYF. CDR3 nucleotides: TGTGCCAGCAGAGCACGGACTAGCGGGACAATCGAGCAGTACTTC.

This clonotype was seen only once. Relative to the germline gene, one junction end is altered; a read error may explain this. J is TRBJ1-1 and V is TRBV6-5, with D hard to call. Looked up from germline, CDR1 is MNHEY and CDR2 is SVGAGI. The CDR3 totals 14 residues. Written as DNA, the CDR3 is TGTGCCAGTAGTTGGGCTACCGCGAACACTGAAGCTTTCTTT. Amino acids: CASSWATANTEAFF.

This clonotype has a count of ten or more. This CDR3 is CASSLAFRASPHEQYF. CDR3 nucleotide sequence: TGTGCCAGCAGCTTAGCGTTTAGGGCCTCCCCCCACGAGCAGTACTTC. V and J are TRBV11-1 and TRBJ2-7; D unresolved. The germline CDR1 and CDR2 sequences are SGHAT and FQDESV (reference sequence). This CDR3 has 16 amino acids. The V end was cut by 0 bases, the J end by 5 bases, with 17 bases between.

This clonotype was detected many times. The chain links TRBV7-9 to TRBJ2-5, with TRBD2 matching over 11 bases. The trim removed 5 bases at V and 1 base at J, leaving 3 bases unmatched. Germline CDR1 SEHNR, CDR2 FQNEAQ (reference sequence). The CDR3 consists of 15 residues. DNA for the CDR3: TGTGCCAGCAGCCCTAGCGGGAGGTCCCAAGAGACCCAGTACTTC. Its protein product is CASSPSGRSQETQYF.

In nucleotides, the CDR3 is TGTGCCAGCAGCTTAGGTTACGGGCAAACGGAGCAGTTCTTC. Encoded protein: CASSLGYGQTEQFF. The rearrangement uses TRBV11-2 and TRBJ2-1; D not certain. The germline V gene has CDR1 SGHAT and CDR2 FQNNGV. Trimming stripped 1 base from V and 10 bases from J, with 14 bases between. CDR3 length: 14 residues. The full variable domain, rest sourced from reference TRBV11-2 and TRBJ2-1, is EAGVAQSPRYKIIEKRQSVAFWCNPISGHATLYWYQQILGQGPKLLIQFQNNGVVDDSQLPKDRFSAERLKGVDSTLKIQPAKLEDSAVYLCASSLGYGQTEQFFGPGTRLTVL.

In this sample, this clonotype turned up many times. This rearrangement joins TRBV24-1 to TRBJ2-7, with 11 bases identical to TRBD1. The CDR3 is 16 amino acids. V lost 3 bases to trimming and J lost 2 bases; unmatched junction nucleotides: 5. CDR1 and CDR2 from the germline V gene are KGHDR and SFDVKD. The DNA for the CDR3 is TGTGCCACCAGTGATCGAGGGACAGGGGGGACCTACGAGCAGTACTTC. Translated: CATSDRGTGGTYEQYF.

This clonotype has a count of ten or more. The CDR3 loop is CAISEAGGRGEQYF. The CDR3 DNA is TGTGCCATCAGTGAGGCGGGGGGCCGGGGTGAGCAGTACTTC. J is TRBJ2-7 and V is TRBV10-3; 8 bases are shared with TRBD2. CDR3 length equals 14 residues. Unmatched junction bases numbered 7, after V lost 2 bases and J lost 7 bases. The germline V gene has CDR1 ENHRY and CDR2 SYGVKD.

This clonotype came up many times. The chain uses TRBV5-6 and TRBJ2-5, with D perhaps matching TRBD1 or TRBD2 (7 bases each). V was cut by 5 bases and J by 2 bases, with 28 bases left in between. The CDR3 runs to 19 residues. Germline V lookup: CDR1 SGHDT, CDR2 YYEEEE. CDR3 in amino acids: CASRGGTASLLAIQETQYF. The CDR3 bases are TGTGCCAGCAGGGGAGGGACAGCTTCTCTACTAGCGATTCAAGAGACCCAGTACTTC.